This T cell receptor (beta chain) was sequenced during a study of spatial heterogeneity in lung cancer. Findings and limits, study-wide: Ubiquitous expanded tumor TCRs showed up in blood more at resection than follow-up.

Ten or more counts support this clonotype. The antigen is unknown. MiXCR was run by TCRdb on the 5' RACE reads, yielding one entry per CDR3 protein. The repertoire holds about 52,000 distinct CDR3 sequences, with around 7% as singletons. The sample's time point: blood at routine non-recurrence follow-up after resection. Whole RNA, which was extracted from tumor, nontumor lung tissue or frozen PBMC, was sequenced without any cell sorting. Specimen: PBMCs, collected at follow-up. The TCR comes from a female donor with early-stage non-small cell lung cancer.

Here the CDR3 DNA reads TGTGCCAGCAGCTCCCCACCCGTGGAAGGGTACACTGAAGCTTTCTTT. It is translated as CASSSPPVEGYTEAFF. The chain joins TRBV7-9 to TRBJ1-1; D call uncertain. Germline assignment: CDR1 SEHNR and CDR2 FQNEAQ (reference sequence). Between the trimmed V and J ends, which lost 4 bases and 3 bases, there was a span of 18 bases. The CDR3 sequence is 16 residues long.